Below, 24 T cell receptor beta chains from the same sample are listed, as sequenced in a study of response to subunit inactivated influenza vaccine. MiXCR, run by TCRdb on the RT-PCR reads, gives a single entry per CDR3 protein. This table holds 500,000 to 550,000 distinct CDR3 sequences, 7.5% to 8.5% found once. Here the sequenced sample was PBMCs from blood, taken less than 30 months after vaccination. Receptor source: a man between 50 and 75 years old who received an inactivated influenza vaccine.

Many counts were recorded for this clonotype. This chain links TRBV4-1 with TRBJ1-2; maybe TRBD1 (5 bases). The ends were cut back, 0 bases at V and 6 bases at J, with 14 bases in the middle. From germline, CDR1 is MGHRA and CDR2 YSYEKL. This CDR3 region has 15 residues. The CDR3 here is CASSQDPAGFNGYTF. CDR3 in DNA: TGCGCCAGCAGCCAAGATCCCGCAGGGTTTAATGGCTACACCTTC.

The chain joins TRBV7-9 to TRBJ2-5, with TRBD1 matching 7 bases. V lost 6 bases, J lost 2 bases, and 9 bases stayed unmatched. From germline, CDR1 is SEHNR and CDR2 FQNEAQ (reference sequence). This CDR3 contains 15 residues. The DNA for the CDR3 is TGTGCCAGCAGTTTTCTTCCGGGACAGCAAGAGACCCAGTACTTC. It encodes CASSFLPGQQETQYF.

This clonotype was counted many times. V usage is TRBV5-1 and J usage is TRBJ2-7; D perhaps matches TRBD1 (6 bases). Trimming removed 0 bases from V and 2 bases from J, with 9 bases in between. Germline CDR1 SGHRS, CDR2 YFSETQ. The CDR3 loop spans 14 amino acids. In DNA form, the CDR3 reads TGCGCCAGCAGCTTGGGTGACAGGACCTACGAGCAGTACTTC. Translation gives CASSLGDRTYEQYF.

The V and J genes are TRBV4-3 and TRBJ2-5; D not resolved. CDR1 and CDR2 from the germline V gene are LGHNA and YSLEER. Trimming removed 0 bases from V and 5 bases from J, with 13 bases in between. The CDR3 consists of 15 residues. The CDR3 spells CASSQDYWGWETQYF. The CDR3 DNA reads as TGCGCCAGCAGCCAAGATTATTGGGGATGGGAGACCCAGTACTTC.

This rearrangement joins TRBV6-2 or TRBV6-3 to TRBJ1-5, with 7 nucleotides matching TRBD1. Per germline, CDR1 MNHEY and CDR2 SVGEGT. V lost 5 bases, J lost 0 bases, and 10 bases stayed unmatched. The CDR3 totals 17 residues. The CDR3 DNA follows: TGTGCCAGCAGTCAAGGACAGGCGAGGGATAGCAATCAGCCCCAGCATTTT. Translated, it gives CASSQGQARDSNQPQHF.

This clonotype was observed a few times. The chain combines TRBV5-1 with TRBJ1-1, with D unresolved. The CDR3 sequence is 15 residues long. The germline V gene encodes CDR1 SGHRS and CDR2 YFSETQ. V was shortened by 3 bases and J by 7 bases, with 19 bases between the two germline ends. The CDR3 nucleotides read TGCGCCAGCAGCTCGTGGGATGGGCGAATTCGTGAAGCTTTCTTT. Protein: CASSSWDGRIREAFF. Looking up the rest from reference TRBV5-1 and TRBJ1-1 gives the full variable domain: KAGVTQTPRYLIKTRGQQVTLSCSPISGHRSVSWYQQTPGQGLQFLFEYFSETQRNKGNFPGRFSGRQFSNSRSEMNVSTLELGDSALYLCASSSWDGRIREAFFGQGTRLTVV.

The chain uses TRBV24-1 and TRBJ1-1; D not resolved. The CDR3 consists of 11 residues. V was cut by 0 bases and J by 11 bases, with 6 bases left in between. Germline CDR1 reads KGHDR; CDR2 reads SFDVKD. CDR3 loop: CATSDLRRAFF. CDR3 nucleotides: TGTGCCACCAGTGATTTGCGGAGGGCTTTCTTT.

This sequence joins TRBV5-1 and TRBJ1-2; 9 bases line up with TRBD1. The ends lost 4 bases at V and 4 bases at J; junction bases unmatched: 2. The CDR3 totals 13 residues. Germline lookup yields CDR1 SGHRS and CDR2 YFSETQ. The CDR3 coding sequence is TGCGCCAGCAGCGTGGACAGGGGCTATGGCTACACCTTC. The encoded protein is CASSVDRGYGYTF.

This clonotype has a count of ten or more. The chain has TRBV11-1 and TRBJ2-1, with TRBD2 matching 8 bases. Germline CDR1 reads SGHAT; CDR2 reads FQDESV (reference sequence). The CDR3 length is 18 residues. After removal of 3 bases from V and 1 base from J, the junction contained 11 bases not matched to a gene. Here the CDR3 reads CASSFEEAGEVSYNEQFF. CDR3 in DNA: TGTGCCAGCAGCTTCGAAGAAGCGGGAGAGGTATCCTACAATGAGCAGTTCTTC. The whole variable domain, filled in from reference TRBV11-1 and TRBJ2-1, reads EAEVAQSPRYKITEKSQAVAFWCDPISGHATLYWYRQILGQGPELLVQFQDESVVDDSQLPKDRFSAERLKGVDSTLKIQPAELGDSAMYLCASSFEEAGEVSYNEQFFGPGTRLTVL.

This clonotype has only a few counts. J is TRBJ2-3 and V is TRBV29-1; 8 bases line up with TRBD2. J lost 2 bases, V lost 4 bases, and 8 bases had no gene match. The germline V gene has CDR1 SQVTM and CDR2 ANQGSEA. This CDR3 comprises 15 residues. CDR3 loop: CSVAGLAGPTDTQYF. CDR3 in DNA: TGCAGCGTTGCAGGGTTAGCGGGGCCCACAGATACGCAGTATTTT.

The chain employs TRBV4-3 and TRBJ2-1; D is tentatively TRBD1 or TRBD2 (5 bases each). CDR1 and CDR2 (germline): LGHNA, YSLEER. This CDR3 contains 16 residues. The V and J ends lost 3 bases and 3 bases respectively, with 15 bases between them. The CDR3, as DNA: TGCGCCAGCAGCCACAGTGCCGGGACGGACTACAATGAGCAGTTCTTC. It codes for CASSHSAGTDYNEQFF.

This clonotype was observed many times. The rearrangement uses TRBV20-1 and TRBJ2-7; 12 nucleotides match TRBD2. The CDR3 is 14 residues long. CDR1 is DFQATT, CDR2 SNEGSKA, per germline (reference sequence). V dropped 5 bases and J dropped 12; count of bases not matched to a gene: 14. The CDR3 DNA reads TGCAGTGCTCTAGCGGGAGGGCCTAAGGATTTGCGGTACTTC. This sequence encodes CSALAGGPKDLRYF.

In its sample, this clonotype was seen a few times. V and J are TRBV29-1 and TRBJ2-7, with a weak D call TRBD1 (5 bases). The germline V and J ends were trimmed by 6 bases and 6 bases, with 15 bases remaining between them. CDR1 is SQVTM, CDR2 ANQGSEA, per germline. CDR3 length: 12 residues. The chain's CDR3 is CSVGNLQGEQYF. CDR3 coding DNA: TGCAGCGTAGGAAATCTTCAGGGCGAGCAGTACTTC.

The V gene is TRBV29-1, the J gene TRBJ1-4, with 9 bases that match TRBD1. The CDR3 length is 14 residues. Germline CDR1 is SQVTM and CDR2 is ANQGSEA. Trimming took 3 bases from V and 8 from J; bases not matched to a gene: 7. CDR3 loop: CSVDVIGQGEKLFF. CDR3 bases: TGCAGCGTTGATGTCATTGGACAGGGGGAAAAACTGTTTTTT.

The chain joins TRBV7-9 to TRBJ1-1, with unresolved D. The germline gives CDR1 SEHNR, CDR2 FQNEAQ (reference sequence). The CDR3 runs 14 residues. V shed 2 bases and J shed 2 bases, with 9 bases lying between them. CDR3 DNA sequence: TGTGCCAGCAGCTTATATGGCAGCAACACTGAAGCTTTCTTT. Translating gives CASSLYGSNTEAFF.

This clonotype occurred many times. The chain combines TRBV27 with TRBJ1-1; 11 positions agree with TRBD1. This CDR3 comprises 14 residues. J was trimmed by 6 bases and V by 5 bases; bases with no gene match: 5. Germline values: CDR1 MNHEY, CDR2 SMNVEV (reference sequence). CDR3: CASSGGTGGSEAFF. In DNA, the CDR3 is TGTGCCAGCAGTGGAGGGACAGGGGGGTCTGAAGCTTTCTTT.

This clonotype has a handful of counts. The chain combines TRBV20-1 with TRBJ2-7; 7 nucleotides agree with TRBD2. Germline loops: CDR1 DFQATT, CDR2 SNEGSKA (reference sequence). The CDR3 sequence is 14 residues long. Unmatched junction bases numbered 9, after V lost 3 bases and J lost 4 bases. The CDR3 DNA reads TGCAGTGCTAGGCCCCTGGCGGGAGTATACGAGCAGTACTTC. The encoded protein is CSARPLAGVYEQYF.

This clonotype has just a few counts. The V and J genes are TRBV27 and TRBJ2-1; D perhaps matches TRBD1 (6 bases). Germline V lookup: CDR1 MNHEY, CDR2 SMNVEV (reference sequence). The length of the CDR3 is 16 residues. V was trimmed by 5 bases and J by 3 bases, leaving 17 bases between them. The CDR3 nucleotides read TGTGCCAGCAGTCCAGCACAGGGACGGTACTACAATGAGCAGTTCTTC. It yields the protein CASSPAQGRYYNEQFF.

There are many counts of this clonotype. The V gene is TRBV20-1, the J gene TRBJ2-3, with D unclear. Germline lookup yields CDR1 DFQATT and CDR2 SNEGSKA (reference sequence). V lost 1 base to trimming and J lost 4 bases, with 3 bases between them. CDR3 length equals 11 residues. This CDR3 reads CSARVADTQYF. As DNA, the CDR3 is TGCAGTGCTAGAGTAGCAGATACGCAGTATTTT.

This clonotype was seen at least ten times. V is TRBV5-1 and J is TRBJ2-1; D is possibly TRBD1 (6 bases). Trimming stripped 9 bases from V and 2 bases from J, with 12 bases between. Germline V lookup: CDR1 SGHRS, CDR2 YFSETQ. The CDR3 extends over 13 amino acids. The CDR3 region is CATSRDTYNEQFF. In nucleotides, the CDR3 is TGCGCCACGTCCCGGGACACCTACAATGAGCAGTTCTTC.

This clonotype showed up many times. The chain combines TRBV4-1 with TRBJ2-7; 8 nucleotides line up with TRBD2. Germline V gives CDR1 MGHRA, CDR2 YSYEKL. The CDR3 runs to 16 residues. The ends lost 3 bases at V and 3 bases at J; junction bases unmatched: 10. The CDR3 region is CASSQTGGSPYYEQYF. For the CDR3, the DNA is TGCGCCAGCAGCCAGACGGGAGGGTCCCCCTACTACGAGCAGTACTTC.

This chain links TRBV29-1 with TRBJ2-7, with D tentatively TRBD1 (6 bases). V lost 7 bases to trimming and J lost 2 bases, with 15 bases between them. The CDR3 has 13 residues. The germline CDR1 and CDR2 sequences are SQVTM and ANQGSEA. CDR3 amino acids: CSGSQGMAYEQYF. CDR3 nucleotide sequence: TGCAGCGGGAGTCAGGGGATGGCCTACGAGCAGTACTTC.

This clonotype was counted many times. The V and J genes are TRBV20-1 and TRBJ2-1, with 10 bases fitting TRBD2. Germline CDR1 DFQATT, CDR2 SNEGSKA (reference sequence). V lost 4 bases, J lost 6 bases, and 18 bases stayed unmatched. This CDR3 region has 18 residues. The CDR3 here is CSATLAGVSYSLGNEQFF. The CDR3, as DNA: TGCAGTGCTACCCTAGCGGGGGTCTCCTATTCATTAGGCAATGAGCAGTTCTTC.

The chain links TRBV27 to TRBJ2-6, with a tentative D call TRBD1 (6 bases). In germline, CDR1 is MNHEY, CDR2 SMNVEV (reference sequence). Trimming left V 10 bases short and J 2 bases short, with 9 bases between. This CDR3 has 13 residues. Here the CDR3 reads CATHRAGANVLTF. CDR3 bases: TGTGCCACCCACAGGGCTGGGGCCAACGTCCTGACTTTC.